This T cell receptor (beta chain) is drawn from a study of blood T cell repertoires in COVID-19 (TCRdb year 2020). Background on the whole study: The collaborator samples originated in the United States, Italy and Spain and spanned the acute and convalescent phases of COVID-19. The prospective study material was composed of cDNA or gDNA derived from T cells, B-cell-depleted T cells, or PBMCs. Deeply sampled blood TCRbeta repertoires from subjects exposed to, actively infected with, or recovered from COVID-19 were included in the dataset. The repertoires were made available in a free public database intended to serve as a resource for research on the immune response to SARS-CoV-2. The samples were drawn from two sources: the first 160 participants of the ongoing ImmuneRACE study, and 1,254 subjects contributed by 6 global collaborators. Nearly every sample came with metadata listing a de-identified subject ID, COVID-19 status, age in years and sex. Where available, HLA class I and class II types were obtained from metadata supplied by the sample provider rather than from assay-based typing. Results and caveats for the whole study, not just this receptor: Clinical and demographic metadata were provided uncurated, with the amount varying by source and participant.

The CDR3 holds 13 amino acids from the cysteine to the phenylalanine. The DNA shown is the 39-base CDR3, in frame from base 1. Sequences MNHEY (CDR1) and SVGAGI (CDR2) are obtained from the germline V gene. At the junction V is shortened by 6 bases and J by 6 bases; bases outside the gene matches: 5. To note about this clone: Which antigen it targets is not known. Base quality data are lacking; no much larger clone is found one base away.

Whole blood was collected in K2EDTA tubes by collaborating institutions according to the institutions' own protocols. For TCRbeta analysis, collaborator samples were shipped as frozen whole blood, as isolated PBMCs, or as DNA extracted from either sample type. The immunoSEQ Assay, a bias-controlled multiplex PCR, was used to amplify TCRbeta CDR3 regions from genomic DNA. Under the source paper's analysis protocol: The number of nucleated cells in each sample was estimated by amplification of reference gene primers within the assay. To quantify the absolute abundance of each unique TCRbeta CDR3 rearrangement, sequence reads were collapsed and filtered. For each sample, productive Simpson clonality was calculated as the square root of Simpson's diversity index across productive rearrangements. TCRdb holds this immuneACCESS table with in-frame rearrangements only. Some clones are missing; in checked studies, unresolved V genes explain under half, and the rest has no known cause. The D gene and trimming were derived from the DNA, and the V and J assignments and clone size from that table. The sample table records 200,000 to 250,000 clones; roughly 84% of these occur just once. 9.7% of the sample goes to the ten largest clones.

The sequence joins TRBV6-5 to TRBJ1-5, with 7 bases matching TRBD1. The clonotype comes from a man in his fifties or sixties with active or convalescent COVID-19. Sequencing input: peripheral blood. For the CDR3, the sequence is CASSPTGFQPQHF. Read as DNA, the sequence is TGTGCCAGCAGCCCGACAGGGTTTCAGCCCCAGCATTTT.